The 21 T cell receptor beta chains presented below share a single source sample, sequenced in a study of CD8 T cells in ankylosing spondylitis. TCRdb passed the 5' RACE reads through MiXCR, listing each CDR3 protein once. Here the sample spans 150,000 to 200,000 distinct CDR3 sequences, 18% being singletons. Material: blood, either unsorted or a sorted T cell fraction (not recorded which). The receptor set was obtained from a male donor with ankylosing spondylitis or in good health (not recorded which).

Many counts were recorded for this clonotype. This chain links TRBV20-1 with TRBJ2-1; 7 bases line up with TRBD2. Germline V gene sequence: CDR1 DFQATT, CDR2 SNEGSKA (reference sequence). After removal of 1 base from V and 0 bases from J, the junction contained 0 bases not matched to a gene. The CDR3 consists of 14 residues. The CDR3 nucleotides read TGCAGTGCTAGAGCGGGAGGCTCCTACAATGAGCAGTTCTTC. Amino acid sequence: CSARAGGSYNEQFF.

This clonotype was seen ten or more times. CDR3 coding DNA: TGCGCCAGCAGCTTGGTGGACAGGGGATATGGCCATGGCTACACCTTC. Its protein product is CASSLVDRGYGHGYTF. V and J are TRBV5-1 and TRBJ1-2; 9 bases fit TRBD1. Germline V CDR1 and CDR2: SGHRS, YFSETQ. J lost 6 bases, V lost 0 bases, and 9 bases had no gene match. The CDR3 contains 16 residues.

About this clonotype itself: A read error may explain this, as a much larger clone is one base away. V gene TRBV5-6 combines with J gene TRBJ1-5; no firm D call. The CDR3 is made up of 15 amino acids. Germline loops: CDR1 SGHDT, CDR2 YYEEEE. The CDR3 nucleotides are TGTGCCAGCAGCTTGGCCCCGGGTAGCAATCAGCACCAGCATTTT. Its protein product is CASSLAPGSNQHQHF.

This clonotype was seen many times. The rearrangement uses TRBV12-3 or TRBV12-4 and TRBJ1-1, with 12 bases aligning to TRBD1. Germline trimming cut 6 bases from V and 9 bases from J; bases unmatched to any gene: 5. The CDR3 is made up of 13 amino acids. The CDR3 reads CASSPGQGAQAFF. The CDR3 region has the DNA TGTGCCAGCAGCCCGGGACAGGGGGCGCAAGCTTTCTTT.

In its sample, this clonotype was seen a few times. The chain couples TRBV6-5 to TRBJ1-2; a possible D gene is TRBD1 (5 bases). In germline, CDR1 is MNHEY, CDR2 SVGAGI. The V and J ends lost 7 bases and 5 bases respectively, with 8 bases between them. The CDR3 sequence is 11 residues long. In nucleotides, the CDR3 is TGTGCCAGCACCGAGGGGTATGGCTACACCTTC. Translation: CASTEGYGYTF.

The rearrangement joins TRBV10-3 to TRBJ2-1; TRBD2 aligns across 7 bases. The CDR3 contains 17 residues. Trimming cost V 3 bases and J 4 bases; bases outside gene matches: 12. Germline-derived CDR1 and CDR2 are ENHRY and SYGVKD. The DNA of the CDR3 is TGTGCCATCAGTGATTTCCTCCGCGGGAGCTCATACAATGAGCAGTTCTTC. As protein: CAISDFLRGSSYNEQFF.

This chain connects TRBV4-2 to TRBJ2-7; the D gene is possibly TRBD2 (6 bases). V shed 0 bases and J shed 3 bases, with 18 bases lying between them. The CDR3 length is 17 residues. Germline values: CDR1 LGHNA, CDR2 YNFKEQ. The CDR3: CASSQDSRPSVLYEQYF. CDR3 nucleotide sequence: TGTGCCAGCAGCCAAGATAGTAGGCCTAGCGTCCTCTACGAGCAGTACTTC.

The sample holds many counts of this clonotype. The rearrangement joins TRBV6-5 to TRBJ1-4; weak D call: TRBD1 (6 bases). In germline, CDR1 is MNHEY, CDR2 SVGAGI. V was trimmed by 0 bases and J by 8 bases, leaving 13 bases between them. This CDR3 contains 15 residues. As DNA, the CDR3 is TGTGCCAGCAGTTACTCGGGGGGCGCGGGAGAAAAACTGTTTTTT. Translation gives CASSYSGGAGEKLFF.

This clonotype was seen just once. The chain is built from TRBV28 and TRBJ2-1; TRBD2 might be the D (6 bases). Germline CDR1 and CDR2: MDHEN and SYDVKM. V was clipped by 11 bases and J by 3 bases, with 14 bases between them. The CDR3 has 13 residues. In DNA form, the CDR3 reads TGTGCCGCGGGGCGGGCGAGCTACAATGAGCAGTTCTTC. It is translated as CAAGRASYNEQFF.

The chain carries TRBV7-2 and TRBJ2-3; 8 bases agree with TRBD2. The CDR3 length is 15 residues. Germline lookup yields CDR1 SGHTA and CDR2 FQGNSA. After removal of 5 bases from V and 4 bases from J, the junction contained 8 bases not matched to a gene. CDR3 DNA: TGTGCCAGCAGCAGAAGCGGGAGAGTGGCAGATACGCAGTATTTT. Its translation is CASSRSGRVADTQYF. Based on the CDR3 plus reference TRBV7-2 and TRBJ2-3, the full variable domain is GAGVSQSPSNKVTEKGKDVELRCDPISGHTALYWYRQSLGQGLEFLIYFQGNSAPDKSGLPSDRFSAERTGGSVSTLTIQRTQQEDSAVYLCASSRSGRVADTQYFGPGTRLTVL.

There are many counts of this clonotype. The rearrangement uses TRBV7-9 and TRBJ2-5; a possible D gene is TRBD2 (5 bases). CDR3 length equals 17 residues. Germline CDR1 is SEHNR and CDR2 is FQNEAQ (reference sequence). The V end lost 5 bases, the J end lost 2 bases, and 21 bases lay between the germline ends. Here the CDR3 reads CASSIQRQPARQETQYF. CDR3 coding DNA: TGTGCCAGCAGCATTCAGCGGCAACCTGCTAGACAAGAGACCCAGTACTTC.

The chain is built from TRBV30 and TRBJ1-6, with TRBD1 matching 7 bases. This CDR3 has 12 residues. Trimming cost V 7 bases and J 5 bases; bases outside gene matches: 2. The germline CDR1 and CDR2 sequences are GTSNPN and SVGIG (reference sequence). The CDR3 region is CAFGTDNSPLHF. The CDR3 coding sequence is TGTGCCTTCGGGACAGATAATTCACCCCTCCACTTT.

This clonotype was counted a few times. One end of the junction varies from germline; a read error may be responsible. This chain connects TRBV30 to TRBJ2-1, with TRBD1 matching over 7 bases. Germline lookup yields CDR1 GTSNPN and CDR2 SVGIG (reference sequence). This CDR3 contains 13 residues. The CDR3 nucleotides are TGTGCCTGGATAAGGATCGGTGGGACAGAGCAGTTCTTT. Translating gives CAWIRIGGTEQFF. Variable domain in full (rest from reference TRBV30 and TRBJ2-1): SQTIHQWPATLVQPVGSPLSLECTVEGTSNPNLYWYRQAAGRGLQLLFYSVGIGQISSEVPQNLSASRPQDRQFILSSKKLLLSDSGFYLCAWIRIGGTEQFFGPGTRLTVL.

Here the CDR3 DNA reads TGTGCCAGCAGCTCACTCCGGGACAGGGTAGAGACCCAGTACTTC. This sequence encodes CASSSLRDRVETQYF. The rearrangement links TRBV2 to TRBJ2-5; 9 positions agree with TRBD1. The germline V gene has CDR1 SNHLY and CDR2 FYNNEI. V shed 6 bases and J 4 bases; nucleotides not matched to a gene: 9. The CDR3 loop spans 15 amino acids.

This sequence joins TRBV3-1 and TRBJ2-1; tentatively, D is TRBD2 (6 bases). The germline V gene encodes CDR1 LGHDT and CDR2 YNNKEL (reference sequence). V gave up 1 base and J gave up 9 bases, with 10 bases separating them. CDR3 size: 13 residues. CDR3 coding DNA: TGTGCCAGCAGCCAAGCTAGGAGGGGTGAGCAGTTCTTC. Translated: CASSQARRGEQFF.

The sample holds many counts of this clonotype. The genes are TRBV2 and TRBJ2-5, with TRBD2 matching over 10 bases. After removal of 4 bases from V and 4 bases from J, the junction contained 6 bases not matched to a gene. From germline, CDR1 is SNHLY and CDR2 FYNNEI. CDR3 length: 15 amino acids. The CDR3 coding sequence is TGTGCCAGCAGTGCGTTTAGCGGGAGGCTAGAGACCCAGTACTTC. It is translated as CASSAFSGRLETQYF.

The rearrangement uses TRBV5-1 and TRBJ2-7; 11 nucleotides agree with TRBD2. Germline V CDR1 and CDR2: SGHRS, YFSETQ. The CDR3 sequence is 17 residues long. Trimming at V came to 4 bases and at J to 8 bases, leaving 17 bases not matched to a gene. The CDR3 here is CASSGDDQLAGVTKQYF. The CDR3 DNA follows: TGCGCCAGCAGCGGCGACGACCAACTAGCGGGAGTTACTAAGCAGTACTTC.

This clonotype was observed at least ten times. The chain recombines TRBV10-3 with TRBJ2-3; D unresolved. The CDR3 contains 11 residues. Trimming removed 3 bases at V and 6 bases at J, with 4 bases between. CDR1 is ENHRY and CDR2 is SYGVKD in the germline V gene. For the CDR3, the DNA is TGTGCCATCAGTGAATTGGATACGCAGTATTTT. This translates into CAISELDTQYF.

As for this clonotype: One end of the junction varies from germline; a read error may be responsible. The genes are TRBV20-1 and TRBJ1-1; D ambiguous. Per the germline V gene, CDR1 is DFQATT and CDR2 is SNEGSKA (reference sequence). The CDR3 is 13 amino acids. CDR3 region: CSCYFRENAEAFF. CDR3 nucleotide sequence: TGCAGTTGCTACTTTAGGGAGAACGCTGAAGCTTTCTTT.

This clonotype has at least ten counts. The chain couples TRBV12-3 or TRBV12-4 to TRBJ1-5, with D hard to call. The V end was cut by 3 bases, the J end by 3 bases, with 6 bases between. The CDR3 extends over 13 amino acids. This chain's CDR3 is CASSLSLNQPQHF. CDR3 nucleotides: TGTGCCAGCAGTTTGAGTCTCAATCAGCCCCAGCATTTT.

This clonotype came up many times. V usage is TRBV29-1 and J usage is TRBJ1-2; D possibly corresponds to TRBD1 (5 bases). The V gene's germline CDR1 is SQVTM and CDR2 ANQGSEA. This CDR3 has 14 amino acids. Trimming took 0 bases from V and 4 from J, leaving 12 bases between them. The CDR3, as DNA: TGCAGCGTTGAAGAGGGGGTTTCTTCCTATGGCTACACCTTC. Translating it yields CSVEEGVSSYGYTF.